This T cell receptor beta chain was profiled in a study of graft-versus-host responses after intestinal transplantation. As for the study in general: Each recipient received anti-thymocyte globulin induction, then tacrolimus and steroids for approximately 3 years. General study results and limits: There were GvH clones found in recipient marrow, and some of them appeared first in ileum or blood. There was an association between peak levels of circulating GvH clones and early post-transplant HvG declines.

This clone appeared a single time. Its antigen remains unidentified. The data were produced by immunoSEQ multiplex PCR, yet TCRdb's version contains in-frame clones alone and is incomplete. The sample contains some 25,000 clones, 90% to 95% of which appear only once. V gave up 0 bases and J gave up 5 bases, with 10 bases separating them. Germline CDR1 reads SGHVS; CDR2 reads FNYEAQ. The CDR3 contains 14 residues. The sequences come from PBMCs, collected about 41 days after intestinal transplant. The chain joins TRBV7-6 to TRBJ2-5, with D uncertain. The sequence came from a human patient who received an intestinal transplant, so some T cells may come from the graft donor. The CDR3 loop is CASSLAYPQETQYF. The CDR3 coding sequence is TGTGCCAGCAGCTTAGCGTACCCGCAGGAGACCCAGTACTTC.